Each of the 20 T cell receptor beta chains below was sequenced from the same sample in a study of persistence of HIV-infected CD4 T cells. The immunoSEQ assay was version 4, run in survey mode. Produced via immunoSEQ multiplex PCR; TCRdb's table is partial and in-frame only. The sample consists of approximately 45,000 clones, about 87% of them appearing once. Nonspecific anti-CD3/anti-CD28 bead stimulation represents the broad CD4+ T cell repertoire. Sorting selected CD4+ T cells upregulating both CD40 ligand and CD69. Their cognate antigens are unknown. The sequencing here drew on CD4+ T cells sorted from PBMCs after roughly 17-hour stimulation, taken from a patient who received antiretroviral therapy. The source of these receptors is an adult woman with HIV who was CMV-seropositive.

The chain combines TRBV18 with TRBJ1-5; 7 bases are shared with TRBD1. The V gene's germline CDR1 is KGHSH and CDR2 LQKENI. Trimming cost V 3 bases and J 1 base; bases outside gene matches: 9. This CDR3 comprises 17 residues. The CDR3 loop is CASSPSSSGQSNQPQHF. CDR3 in DNA: TGTGCCAGCTCACCCTCCTCCTCGGGACAGAGCAATCAGCCCCAGCATTTT.

The chain recombines TRBV4-2 with TRBJ2-4; TRBD2 aligns across 8 bases. Unmatched junction bases numbered 3, after V lost 4 bases and J lost 4 bases. Germline V lookup: CDR1 LGHNA, CDR2 YNFKEQ. This CDR3 is built from 14 residues. CDR3 loop: CASSPAGAKNIQYF. CDR3 nucleotides: TGTGCCAGCAGCCCAGCGGGGGCTAAAAACATTCAGTACTTC.

The V call is TRBV2, the J call TRBJ1-4; TRBD1 is a possible D gene (6 bases). Deletions cut 5 bases from V and 4 bases from J, with 14 bases between. This CDR3 comprises 15 residues. Germline values: CDR1 SNHLY, CDR2 FYNNEI. The CDR3 is CASSRSQGNNEKLFF. The DNA of the CDR3 is TGTGCCAGCAGTCGAAGCCAGGGGAATAATGAAAAACTGTTTTTT.

The V call is TRBV15, the J call TRBJ1-1; D is unclear. Looked up from germline, CDR1 is LNHNV and CDR2 is YYDKDF (reference sequence). The CDR3 spans 15 residues. V was shortened by 1 base and J by 0 bases, with 9 bases between the two germline ends. The CDR3 coding sequence is TGTGCCACCAGCAGAGGCGGACGGATGAACACTGAAGCTTTCTTT. Its translation: CATSRGGRMNTEAFF. Combining the CDR3 with reference TRBV15 and TRBJ1-1 gives the whole variable domain DAMVIQNPRYQVTQFGKPVTLSCSQTLNHNVMYWYQQKSSQAPKLLFHYYDKDFNNEADTPDNFQSRRPNTSFCFLDIRSPGLGDTAMYLCATSRGGRMNTEAFFGQGTRLTVV.

The V call is TRBV10-2, the J call TRBJ2-1; 9 bases line up with TRBD1. Per the germline V gene, CDR1 is WSHSY and CDR2 is SAAADI. V trimming: 2 bases; J trimming: 4 bases; junction bases outside the gene matches: 6. The CDR3 contains 16 residues. The CDR3 region has the DNA TGCGCCAGCAGTGAGCCGGGGACAGGGCGATACAATGAGCAGTTCTTC. Translated: CASSEPGTGRYNEQFF.

This rearrangement joins TRBV5-1 to TRBJ2-2; maybe TRBD1 (6 bases). Per germline, CDR1 SGHRS and CDR2 YFSETQ. The CDR3 consists of 15 residues. V was pared by 6 bases and J by 1 base, with 13 bases between. CDR3 sequence reads: CASKLWGQNTGELFF. In DNA form, the CDR3 reads TGCGCCAGCAAGTTGTGGGGGCAGAACACCGGGGAGCTGTTTTTT.

This rearrangement joins TRBV3-1 (or the pseudogene TRBV3-2) to TRBJ1-5; D might be TRBD1 (5 bases). Trimming stripped 0 bases from V and 6 bases from J, with 12 bases between. This CDR3 region has 15 residues. Germline CDR1 reads LGHDT; CDR2 reads YNNKEL (reference sequence). The CDR3 DNA is TGTGCCAGCAGCCAAGATCTGGGGGGGAGTCAGCCCCAGCATTTT. It is translated as CASSQDLGGSQPQHF.

On this clone: Within the sample, other DNA sequences also encode this same CDR3. The chain combines TRBV7-3 with TRBJ2-2, with D possibly TRBD2 on 6 matching bases. Germline CDR1 is SGHTA and CDR2 is FQGTGA. Trimming took 1 base from V and 2 from J, leaving 8 bases between them. The CDR3 is 15 residues long. CDR3 loop: CASSLNGGNTGELFF. CDR3 bases: TGTGCCAGCAGCTTAAACGGGGGAAACACCGGGGAGCTGTTTTTT.

V is TRBV24-1 and J is TRBJ1-2, with D possibly TRBD1 on 6 matching bases. The germline V and J ends were trimmed by 3 bases and 3 bases, with 16 bases remaining between them. Germline CDR1 KGHDR, CDR2 SFDVKD. This CDR3 is 16 amino acids long. CDR3 nucleotides: TGTGCCACCAGTGATCCGAGACTGGGACAATACTATGGCTACACCTTC. It specifies CATSDPRLGQYYGYTF.

This clone was seen a single time. V is TRBV4-1 and J is TRBJ2-1; 12 positions agree with TRBD1. The CDR3 totals 15 residues. The junction had 7 bases not matched to a gene; V was cut back by 4 bases and J by 9 bases. Germline CDR1 reads MGHRA; CDR2 reads YSYEKL. For the CDR3, the DNA is TGCGCCAGCAGCCCGGGACAGGGGGCGGGCGGTGAGCAGTTCTTC. Protein: CASSPGQGAGGEQFF.

V and J are TRBV7-2 and TRBJ2-7; tentatively, D is TRBD2 (6 bases). Germline assignment: CDR1 SGHTA and CDR2 FQGNSA. The ends were cut back, 2 bases at V and 2 bases at J, with 19 bases in the middle. The CDR3 runs to 17 residues. In DNA, the CDR3 is TGTGCCAGCAGCTTATCGGCGCGGGGTGCAGTAGCCTACGAGCAGTACTTC. As protein: CASSLSARGAVAYEQYF.

A remark on this clone: The sample carries other DNA sequences with the same CDR3. The chain has TRBV30 and TRBJ1-2; D gene unclear. This CDR3 spans 11 amino acids. The germline V and J ends were trimmed by 0 bases and 7 bases, with 6 bases remaining between them. The germline V gene encodes CDR1 GTSNPN and CDR2 SVGIG (reference sequence). In nucleotides, the CDR3 is TGTGCCTGGAGTGTCGGGTCTGGCTACACCTTC. This gives the protein CAWSVGSGYTF.

The rearrangement links TRBV12-3 or TRBV12-4 to TRBJ1-2; D remains unclear. This CDR3 region has 12 residues. The germline V and J ends were trimmed by 7 bases and 4 bases, with 10 bases remaining between them. The CDR3 DNA reads as TGTGCCAGCAAACTGCGGGGCTATGGCTACACCTTC. Amino acid sequence: CASKLRGYGYTF.

The chain couples TRBV4-1 to TRBJ1-5; D call uncertain. V was shortened by 8 bases and J by 4 bases, with 12 bases between the two germline ends. Germline loops: CDR1 MGHRA, CDR2 YSYEKL. The CDR3 totals 13 residues. CDR3 coding DNA: TGCGCCAGCTCACAGAGGATTAATCAGCCCCAGCATTTT. Amino acid sequence: CASSQRINQPQHF.

V usage is TRBV25-1 and J usage is TRBJ1-1; D possibly corresponds to TRBD1 (6 bases). CDR1 and CDR2 (germline): MGHDK, SYGVNS. Trimming left V 2 bases short and J 0 bases short, with 7 bases between. The CDR3 is 14 amino acids. CDR3: CASSEQGMNTEAFF. Here the CDR3 DNA reads TGTGCCAGCAGTGAACAGGGGATGAACACTGAAGCTTTCTTT.

The chain employs TRBV18 and TRBJ2-2; D perhaps matches TRBD1 (5 bases). Trimming shortened V by 3 bases and J by 5 bases, and 16 bases separated the two germline ends. The CDR3 spans 16 residues. Germline V gives CDR1 KGHSH, CDR2 LQKENI. The CDR3: CASSPPGRRETGELFF. The CDR3 DNA is TGTGCCAGCTCACCCCCTGGGCGCAGGGAAACCGGGGAGCTGTTTTTT.

The CDR3 loop reads CASTGTNTAPLHF. The CDR3 nucleotides read TGTGCCAGCACCGGGACAAATACTGCACCCCTCCACTTT. The chain links TRBV14 to TRBJ1-6, with TRBD1 as a possible D gene (6 bases). Trimming shortened V by 7 bases and J by 11 bases, and 15 bases separated the two germline ends. Germline V gene lookup returns CDR1 SGHDN and CDR2 FVKESK. The CDR3 covers 13 residues.

This clone is a singleton in its sample. The CDR3 sequence: CAWAIRTGYEQYF. CDR3 nucleotide sequence: TGTGCCTGGGCAATCCGGACAGGGTACGAGCAGTACTTC. The V gene is TRBV30, the J gene TRBJ2-7, with 8 bases matching TRBD1. CDR3 length equals 13 residues. The germline V gene encodes CDR1 GTSNPN and CDR2 SVGIG (reference sequence). The junction had 7 bases not matched to a gene; V was cut back by 5 bases and J by 4 bases.

The CDR3 is CASSYDHRDYGYTF. In DNA, the CDR3 is TGTGCCAGCAGTTACGATCACAGGGACTATGGCTACACCTTC. The chain links TRBV6-6 to TRBJ1-2; weak D call: TRBD1 (6 bases). The germline V gene encodes CDR1 MNHNY and CDR2 SVGAGI (reference sequence). The CDR3 runs to 14 residues. Trimming took 2 bases from V and 3 from J, leaving 10 bases between them.

CDR3 sequence reads: CTSSQGRDSEEKLFF. DNA of the CDR3: TGCACCAGCAGCCAGGGCCGGGACAGCGAAGAAAAACTGTTTTTT. The chain recombines TRBV1 with TRBJ1-4; the D call of TRBD1 is as the table states it, not checked on the DNA. TRBV1 is designated a pseudogene. There are 15 residues in the CDR3.